This TCR beta chain was obtained from a study of shared clonotypes between healthy human individuals. Study conclusions and caveats: How much donors shared clonotypes was expected to be affected by sequencing depth. Rarefaction showed that sequencing of sorted subsets was incomplete (despite large depth). Larger richness was generally estimated for naive than memory subsets.

The repertoire was sequenced with immunoSEQ multiplex PCR; TCRdb's copy has only in-frame clones and lacks some. The sample lists more than 400,000 clones, 90% to 97% occurring once. Germline V gives CDR1 SEHNR, CDR2 FQNEAQ (reference sequence). Trimming took off 5 bases at V and 4 bases at J, with 4 bases between the two ends. The CDR3 sequence is 11 residues long. On this clone itself: What it binds is unknown.

V gene TRBV7-9 combines with J gene TRBJ2-3; D is ambiguous. This TCR came from a woman in her 30s in good health. Sequences were obtained from naive CD4+ T cells sorted from blood. The subset was: CD45RA+ positively selected. CDR3 in amino acids: CASSISDTQYF. Here the CDR3 DNA reads TGTGCCAGCAGCATTTCAGATACGCAGTATTTT.